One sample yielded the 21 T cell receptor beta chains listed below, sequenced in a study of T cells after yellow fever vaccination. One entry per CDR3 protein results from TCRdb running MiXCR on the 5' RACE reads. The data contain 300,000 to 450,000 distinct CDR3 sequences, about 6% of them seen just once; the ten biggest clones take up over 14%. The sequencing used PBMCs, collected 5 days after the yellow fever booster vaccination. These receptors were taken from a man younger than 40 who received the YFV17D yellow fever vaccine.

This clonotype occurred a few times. The CDR3 protein is CAISDGRRISYNEQFF. In nucleotides, the CDR3 is TGTGCCATCAGTGATGGTCGAAGGATCTCCTACAATGAGCAGTTCTTC. The chain recombines TRBV10-3 with TRBJ2-1; D call uncertain. Germline V lookup: CDR1 ENHRY, CDR2 SYGVKD. The CDR3 runs 16 residues. V lost 3 bases and J 0 bases, leaving 12 bases between the germline ends.

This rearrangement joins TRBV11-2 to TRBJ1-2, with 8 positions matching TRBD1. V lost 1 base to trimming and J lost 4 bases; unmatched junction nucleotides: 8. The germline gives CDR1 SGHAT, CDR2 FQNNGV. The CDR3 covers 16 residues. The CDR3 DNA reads TGTGCCAGCAGCTTAGGGCTCAGGGGGCTTAGCTATGGCTACACCTTC. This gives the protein CASSLGLRGLSYGYTF.

CDR3 in amino acids: CASSPWGSTIEQFF. The CDR3 bases are TGTGCCAGCAGCCCCTGGGGCAGTACAATTGAGCAGTTCTTC. The chain employs TRBV12-3 or TRBV12-4 and TRBJ2-1; possible D gene TRBD1, 5 bases. Trimming cost V 6 bases and J 9 bases, with 18 bases left between them. The CDR3 has 14 residues.

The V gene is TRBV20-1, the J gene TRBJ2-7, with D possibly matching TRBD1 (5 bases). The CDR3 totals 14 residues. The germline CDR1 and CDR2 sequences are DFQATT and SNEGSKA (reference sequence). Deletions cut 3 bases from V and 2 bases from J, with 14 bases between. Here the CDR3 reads CSASIEGDAYEQYF. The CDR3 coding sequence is TGCAGTGCTAGTATTGAAGGGGATGCCTACGAGCAGTACTTC.

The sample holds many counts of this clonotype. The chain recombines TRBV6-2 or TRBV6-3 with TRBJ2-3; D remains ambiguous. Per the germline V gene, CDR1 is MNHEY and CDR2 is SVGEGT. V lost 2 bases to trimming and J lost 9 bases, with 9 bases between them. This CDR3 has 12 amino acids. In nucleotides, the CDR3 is TGTGCCAGCAGTTACGCGAAGATAACGCAGTATTTT. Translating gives CASSYAKITQYF.

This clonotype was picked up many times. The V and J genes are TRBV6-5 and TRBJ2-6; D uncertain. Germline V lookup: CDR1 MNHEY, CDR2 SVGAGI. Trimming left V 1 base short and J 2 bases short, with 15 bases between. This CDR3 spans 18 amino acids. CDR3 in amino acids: CASSYLPGAYPGANVLTF. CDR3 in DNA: TGTGCCAGCAGTTACTTACCCGGAGCCTACCCTGGGGCCAACGTCCTGACTTTC.

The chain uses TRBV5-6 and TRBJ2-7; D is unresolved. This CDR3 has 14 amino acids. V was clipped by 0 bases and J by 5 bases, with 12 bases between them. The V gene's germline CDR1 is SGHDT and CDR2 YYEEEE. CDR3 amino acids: CASSLEGILHEQYF. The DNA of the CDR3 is TGTGCCAGCAGCTTGGAGGGAATCCTCCACGAGCAGTACTTC. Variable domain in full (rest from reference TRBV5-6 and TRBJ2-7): DAGVTQSPTHLIKTRGQQVTLRCSPKSGHDTVSWYQQALGQGPQFIFQYYEEEERQRGNFPDRFSGHQFPNYSSELNVNALLLGDSALYLCASSLEGILHEQYFGPGTRLTVT.

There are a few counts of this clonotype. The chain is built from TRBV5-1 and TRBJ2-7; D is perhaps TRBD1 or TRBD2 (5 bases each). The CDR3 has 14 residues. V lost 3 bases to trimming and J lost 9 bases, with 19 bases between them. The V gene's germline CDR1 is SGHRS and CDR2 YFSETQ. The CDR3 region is CASSSGTPERGQYF. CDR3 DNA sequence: TGCGCCAGCAGCTCCGGGACCCCAGAACGCGGGCAGTACTTC.

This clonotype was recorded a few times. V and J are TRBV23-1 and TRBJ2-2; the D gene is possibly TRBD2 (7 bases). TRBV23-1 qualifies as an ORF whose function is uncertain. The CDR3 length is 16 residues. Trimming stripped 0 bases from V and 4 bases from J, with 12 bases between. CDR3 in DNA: TGCGCCAGCAGTCAATCAGGTCGGGGGGCCACCGGGGAGCTGTTTTTT. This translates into CASSQSGRGATGELFF.

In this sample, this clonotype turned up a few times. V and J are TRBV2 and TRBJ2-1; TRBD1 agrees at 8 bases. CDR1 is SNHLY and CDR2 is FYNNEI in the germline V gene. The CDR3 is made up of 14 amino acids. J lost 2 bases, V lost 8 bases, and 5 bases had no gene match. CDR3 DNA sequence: TGTGCCAGCCTCCGACAGGGGCCCTACAATGAGCAGTTCTTC. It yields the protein CASLRQGPYNEQFF.

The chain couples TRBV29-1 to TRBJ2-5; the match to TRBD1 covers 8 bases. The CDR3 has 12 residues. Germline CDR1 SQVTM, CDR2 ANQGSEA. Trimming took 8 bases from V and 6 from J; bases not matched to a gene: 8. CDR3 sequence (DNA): TGCAGCATCGGACAGGGCAGCCAGACCCAGTACTTC. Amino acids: CSIGQGSQTQYF.

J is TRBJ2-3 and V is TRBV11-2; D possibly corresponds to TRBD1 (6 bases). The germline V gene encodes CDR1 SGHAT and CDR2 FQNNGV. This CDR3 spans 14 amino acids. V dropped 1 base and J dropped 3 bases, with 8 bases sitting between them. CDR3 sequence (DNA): TGTGCCAGCAGCTTAGGACAGGAAACAGATACGCAGTATTTT. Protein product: CASSLGQETDTQYF.

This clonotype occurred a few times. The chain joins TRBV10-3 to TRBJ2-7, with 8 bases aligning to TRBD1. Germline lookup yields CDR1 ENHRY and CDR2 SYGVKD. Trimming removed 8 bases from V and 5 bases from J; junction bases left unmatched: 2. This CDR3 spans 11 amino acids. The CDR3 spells CAIGQGNEQYF. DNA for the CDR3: TGTGCCATCGGACAGGGCAACGAGCAGTACTTC.

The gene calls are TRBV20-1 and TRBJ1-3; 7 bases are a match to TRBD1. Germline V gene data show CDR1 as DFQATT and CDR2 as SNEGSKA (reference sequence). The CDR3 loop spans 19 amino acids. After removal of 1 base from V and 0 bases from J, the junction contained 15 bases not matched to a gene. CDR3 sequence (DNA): TGCAGTGCTAGAGTCCCGCTCGGGACAGTTAGCTTCTCTGGAAACACCATATATTTT. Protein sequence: CSARVPLGTVSFSGNTIYF.

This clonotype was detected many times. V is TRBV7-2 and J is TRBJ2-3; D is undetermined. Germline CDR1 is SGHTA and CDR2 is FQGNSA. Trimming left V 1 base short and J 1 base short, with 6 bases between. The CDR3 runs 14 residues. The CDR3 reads CASSLGSRTDTQYF. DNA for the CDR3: TGTGCCAGCAGCTTAGGTAGCCGCACAGATACGCAGTATTTT.

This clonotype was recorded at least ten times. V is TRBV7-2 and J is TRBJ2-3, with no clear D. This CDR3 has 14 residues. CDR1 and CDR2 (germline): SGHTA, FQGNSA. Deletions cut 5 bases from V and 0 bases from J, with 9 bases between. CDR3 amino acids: CASSPWTSTDTQYF. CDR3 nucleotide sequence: TGTGCCAGCAGCCCCTGGACCAGCACAGATACGCAGTATTTT.

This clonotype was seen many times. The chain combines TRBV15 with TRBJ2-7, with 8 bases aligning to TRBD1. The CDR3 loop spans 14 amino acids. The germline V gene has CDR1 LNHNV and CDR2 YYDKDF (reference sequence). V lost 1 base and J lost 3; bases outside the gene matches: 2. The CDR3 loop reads CATSRAGGGYEQYF. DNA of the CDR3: TGTGCCACCAGCAGAGCAGGGGGCGGCTACGAGCAGTACTTC.

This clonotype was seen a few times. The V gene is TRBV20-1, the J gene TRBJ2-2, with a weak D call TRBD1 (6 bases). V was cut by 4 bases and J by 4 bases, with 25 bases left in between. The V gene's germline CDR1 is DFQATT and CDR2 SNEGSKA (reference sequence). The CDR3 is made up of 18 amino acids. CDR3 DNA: TGCAGTGCTAAAAATGTTGTCGACCGGGACACAACCACCGGGGAGCTGTTTTTT. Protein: CSAKNVVDRDTTTGELFF.

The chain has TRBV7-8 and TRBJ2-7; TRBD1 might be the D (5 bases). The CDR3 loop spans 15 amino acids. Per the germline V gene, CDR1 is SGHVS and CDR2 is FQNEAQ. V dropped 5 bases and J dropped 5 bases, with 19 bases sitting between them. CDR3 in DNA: TGTGCCAGCAGCCCATACACAGGAAACGGCCACGAGCAGTACTTC. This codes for CASSPYTGNGHEQYF. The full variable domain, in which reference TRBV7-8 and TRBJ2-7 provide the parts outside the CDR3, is GAGVSQSPRYKVAKRGQDVALRCDPISGHVSLFWYQQALGQGPEFLTYFQNEAQLDKSGLPSDRFFAERPEGSVSTLKIQRTQQEDSAVYLCASSPYTGNGHEQYFGPGTRLTVT.

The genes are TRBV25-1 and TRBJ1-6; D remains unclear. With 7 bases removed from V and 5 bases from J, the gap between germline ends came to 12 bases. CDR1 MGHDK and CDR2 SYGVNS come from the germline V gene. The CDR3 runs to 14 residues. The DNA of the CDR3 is TGTGCCAGCACCGGGTTGGGGAATAATTCACCCCTCCACTTT. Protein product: CASTGLGNNSPLHF.

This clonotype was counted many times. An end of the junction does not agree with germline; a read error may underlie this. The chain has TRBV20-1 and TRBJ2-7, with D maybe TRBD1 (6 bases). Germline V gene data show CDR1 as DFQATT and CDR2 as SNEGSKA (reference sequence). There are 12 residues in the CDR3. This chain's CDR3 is CSARAGTLEQYF. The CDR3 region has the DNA TGCAGTGCCAGAGCCGGGACACTCGAGCAGTACTTC.